These 7 T cell receptor beta chains share one sample of origin, sequenced in a study of technical replicates of blood from a few donors. Measured with immunoSEQ multiplex PCR; TCRdb has only the in-frame clones, and not every one. This table holds roughly 79,000 clones, 90% to 95% found once. Material: T cells isolated from PBMCs. All receptors derive from a human donor in good health. Some clones in this sample may be carry-over from other donors' samples.

The rearrangement links TRBV5-3 to TRBJ1-2; 7 bases are shared with TRBD1. TRBV5-3 is noted as an ORF with a role that remains uncertain. This CDR3 is built from 14 residues. Trimming removed 4 bases from V and 1 base from J; junction bases left unmatched: 4. CDR3: CARSTDRYNYGYTF. In DNA, the CDR3 is TGTGCCAGAAGCACGGACAGGTATAACTATGGCTACACCTTC.

The V gene is TRBV25-1, the J gene TRBJ2-2; maybe TRBD2 (6 bases). Per germline, CDR1 MGHDK and CDR2 SYGVNS. The germline V and J ends were trimmed by 4 bases and 1 base, with 13 bases remaining between them. The CDR3 spans 16 residues. CDR3 sequence (DNA): TGTGCCAGCAGTGTCCTGTGGGGGGTGAACACCGGGGAGCTGTTTTTT. Protein product: CASSVLWGVNTGELFF.

The chain carries TRBV25-1 and TRBJ2-5; D gene ambiguous. Germline V gene data show CDR1 as MGHDK and CDR2 as SYGVNS. V was trimmed by 4 bases and J by 5 bases, leaving 14 bases between them. CDR3 size: 14 residues. CDR3 sequence reads: CASSALYAGETQYF. CDR3 coding DNA: TGTGCCAGCAGTGCCCTTTATGCTGGCGAGACCCAGTACTTC.

CDR3 DNA: TGCAGTGCTTCCTCCACAGATACGCAGTATTTT. Its protein is CSASSTDTQYF. The rearrangement uses TRBV20-1 and TRBJ2-3; D ambiguous. The CDR3 length is 11 residues. The V end lost 5 bases, the J end lost 2 bases, and 5 bases lay between the germline ends. CDR1 is DFQATT, CDR2 SNEGSKA, per germline (reference sequence).

The chain has TRBV28 and TRBJ2-3; 7 nucleotides align to TRBD1. CDR1 and CDR2 from the germline V gene are MDHEN and SYDVKM. With V trimmed by 6 bases and J by 1 base, 7 bases remained unmatched. The CDR3 has 15 amino acids. CDR3 DNA: TGTGCCAGCAGCTCAGGACAGGTGGGCACAGATACGCAGTATTTT. Translating gives CASSSGQVGTDTQYF.

The chain is built from TRBV29-1 and TRBJ2-1; no firm D call. V lost 7 bases to trimming and J lost 5 bases, with 21 bases between them. Germline CDR1 reads SQVTM; CDR2 reads ANQGSEA. This CDR3 spans 15 amino acids. CDR3 DNA: TGCAGCGCACCATCCCTAAGTAGTTCGAACAATGAGCAGTTCTTC. Protein product: CSAPSLSSSNNEQFF.

The DNA for the CDR3 is TGTGCCAGCAGTCCCCCCCTCTACGAGCAGTACTTC. This encodes CASSPPLYEQYF. V is TRBV28 and J is TRBJ2-7; no clear D. CDR3 length equals 12 residues. Trimming removed 5 bases at V and 3 bases at J, with 8 bases between. The germline V gene has CDR1 MDHEN and CDR2 SYDVKM.